This T cell receptor beta chain was found in a study of cytomegalovirus exposure and HLA in healthy donors. Study-wide findings and caveats: With DRB1 most and HLA-C fewest, TCR association rates differed between HLA loci in a later analysis. V segments that were indistinguishable, TRBV6-2 and TRBV6-3 among them, were omitted from analysis. In an earlier analysis, productive rearrangement rates for most beta V segments clustered near 87% or 30%. Trimming of TCR beta V- and J-genes showed a link, identified in a later analysis, to a missense DCLRE1C variant.

For this clone: Its antigen is not identified.

This CDR3 has 16 residues. CDR1 and CDR2 from the germline V gene are SNHLY and FYNNEI. Trimming left V 1 base short and J 8 bases short, with 18 bases between. The primer mix had 60 Vbeta and 13 Jbeta primers. Sequencing used immunoSEQ multiplex PCR; TCRdb keeps in-frame clones, though not all of them. The sample has 130,000 or so clones. The chain recombines TRBV2 with TRBJ2-4; a possible D gene is TRBD2 (6 bases). Sequencing input: PBMCs. This clonotype was sampled from a woman between 18 and 29 years old in good health and CMV-seronegative. The CDR3 region is CASSEVLASVVDIQYF. The CDR3 DNA sequence: TGTGCCAGCAGTGAAGTGCTGGCTAGCGTAGTAGACATTCAGTACTTC.